The sequence of this T cell receptor beta chain was determined in a study of cytomegalovirus exposure and HLA in healthy donors. Study-wide results and caveats: V segments that were indistinguishable, TRBV6-2 and TRBV6-3 among them, were omitted from analysis. Among TCR beta chains of equal frequency, HLA-associated ones were more clonally expanded in a later analysis. No immune exposure information besides CMV serostatus was available. Within the data, a cluster of highly shared sequence variants was likely a sequencing artifact.

The primer mix had 60 Vbeta and 13 Jbeta primers. Produced via immunoSEQ multiplex PCR; TCRdb's table is partial and in-frame only. The sample yields 130,000 or so clones, approximately 77% seen once. CDR1 is MNHEY, CDR2 SMNVEV, per germline (reference sequence). V shed 1 base and J shed 4 bases, with 14 bases lying between them. CDR3 size: 16 residues. Details on this clone: The antigen is unknown.

The clonotype originates from a woman aged 55-75 years in good health and CMV-seronegative. This sequence joins TRBV27 and TRBJ2-1; no clear D gene. The specimen was PBMCs. CDR3 loop: CASSLFQPDFYNEQFF. CDR3 DNA sequence: TGTGCCAGCAGTTTATTTCAGCCAGACTTTTACAATGAGCAGTTCTTC.